The source of this TCR beta chain is a study of T cells in Graves' hyperthyroidism and ophthalmopathy. Amplification yielded TCR beta CDR3 regions, with RNA transcripts as the source. Primed by the HTBI set, a first-round RT-PCR was run on the TCR CDR3. In TCRdb, the multiplex PCR reads were re-called with MiXCR into one record per CDR3 protein. The sample has 300,000 or so distinct CDR3 sequences, roughly 17% seen once. There are many counts of this clonotype. This clonotype was sampled from a man aged 25-45 years with Graves' hyperthyroidism. The sequencing sample was made of blood.

This chain's CDR3 is CASNHGGTGNNEQYF. Written as DNA, the CDR3 is TGTGCCAGCAACCACGGAGGGACAGGGAATAACGAGCAGTACTTC. The chain is built from TRBV12-3 or TRBV12-4 and TRBJ2-7; 9 bases are shared with TRBD1. The trim removed 7 bases at V and 5 bases at J, leaving 12 bases unmatched. The CDR3 extends over 15 amino acids.